This T cell receptor (beta chain) was observed in a study of T cells in Graves' hyperthyroidism and ophthalmopathy. Notes on the study in general: Model predictions of ophthalmopathy came a median around 6.5 months before onset.

Hyperthyroidism was newly diagnosed in patients aged 18 to 65 (duration under 2 months). This clonotype was recorded many times. Its antigen is currently unknown. Trimming took 4 bases from V and 4 from J; bases not matched to a gene: 8. The CDR3 has 15 amino acids. Germline V gene sequence: CDR1 GTSNPN, CDR2 SVGIG (reference sequence). TCR beta CDR3 region amplification was performed from RNA transcripts. An initial round of RT-PCR targeting the TCR CDR3 relied on the HTBI primer set. Each CDR3 protein gets one entry after TCRdb re-called the multiplex PCR reads with MiXCR. The data hold 600,000 to 900,000 distinct CDR3 sequences, with over 15% observed a single time.

The chain is built from TRBV30 and TRBJ2-2; 8 nucleotides align to TRBD1. The receptor was derived from a man aged 18 to 35 with Graves' hyperthyroidism. The sample was blood. CDR3 amino acids: CAWTRRGRVTGELFF. The CDR3 bases are TGTGCCTGGACCCGCAGGGGGCGAGTCACCGGGGAGCTGTTTTTT.